This paragraph reports one T cell receptor beta chain. Cells sorted as Tregs were CD4+, CD25+ and CD127-/low. Semi-nested PCR with Nested Universal Primer A followed constant-region reverse priming of full-length variable regions. TCRdb passed the 5' RACE reads through MiXCR, listing each CDR3 protein once. This repertoire shows approximately 50,000 distinct CDR3 sequences, less than 30% found once; its top ten account for approximately 2%. This TCR was sampled from a female donor with breast cancer. The sequenced sample consisted of tumor-infiltrating Tregs sorted from the breast tumor.

CDR3 coding DNA: TGTGCCAGCACAACGGGTCGGTGGAGTAACTATGGCTACACCTTC. Protein sequence: CASTTGRWSNYGYTF. The chain couples TRBV12-3 or TRBV12-4 to TRBJ1-2, with D unresolved. This CDR3 has 15 residues. Deletions cut 7 bases from V and 1 base from J, with 16 bases between.